The source of this TCR beta chain is a study of blood T cell repertoires in COVID-19 (dated by TCRdb to the early 2020s). Context from the whole study: Collaborator samples came from the United States, Italy and Spain and covered acute and convalescent phases of COVID-19. Sample metadata almost always included a de-identified subject ID, COVID-19 status, age in years and sex. Where available, HLA class I and class II types were obtained from metadata supplied by the sample provider rather than from assay-based typing. Samples came from the ongoing ImmuneRACE study (first 160 participants) plus 1,254 subjects from 6 global collaborators. The repertoires were released in a freely available public database intended as a resource for research on the immune response to SARS-CoV-2. Subjects who had been exposed to COVID-19, were actively infected with it, or had recovered from it provided the deeply sampled blood TCRbeta repertoires that made up the dataset. The prospective study material was composed of cDNA or gDNA derived from T cells, B-cell-depleted T cells, or PBMCs.

Collaborating institutions collected whole blood in K2EDTA tubes following their own protocols. For TCRbeta analysis, collaborator samples were shipped as frozen whole blood, as isolated PBMCs, or as DNA extracted from either sample type. A remark on this clone: Its antigen specificity is not known. No qualities accompany the bases; no much larger clone lies one base away.

TCRbeta CDR3 regions were amplified from genomic DNA by means of the immunoSEQ Assay, a bias-controlled multiplex PCR. Under the source paper's analysis protocol: Within the assay, amplification of reference gene primers was used to estimate how many nucleated cells each sample contained. To quantify the absolute abundance of each unique TCRbeta CDR3 rearrangement, sequence reads were collapsed and filtered. Productive Simpson clonality was computed per sample as the square root of Simpson's diversity index over productive rearrangements. TCRdb limited this immuneACCESS table to in-frame rearrangements with V and J called. A share of clones is missing; checked studies link under half to unresolved V genes, and the rest is unexplained. Clone size and V and J calls were adopted from that table, with D and trimming inferred from the DNA. The sample data list around 200,000 clones, and roughly 90% of these were observed just once. The ten largest clones add up to about 6.7% of the sample.

Summary of the overall study and its limitations: The quantity of clinical and demographic metadata differed by source and by participant and was supplied without curation.

Based on the germline V gene, the CDR1 and CDR2 sequences are SGHRS and YFSETQ. Taken from cysteine to phenylalanine, the CDR3 has 15 residues. CDR3 DNA is the only sequence kept; it has 45 bases, read in frame from the first base. V is trimmed back by 5 bases and J by 6 bases, and the junction contains 7 bases that no gene match accounts for. Sequencing was performed on peripheral blood. The clonotype comes from a man aged 35-49 years with acute or convalescent COVID-19. The V gene is TRBV5-1 and the J gene is TRBJ2-2; 10 central nucleotides agree with TRBD1. CDR3 region: CASRRGQGGAGELFF. The nucleotide sequence is TGCGCCAGCAGACGAGGACAGGGGGGAGCCGGGGAGCTGTTTTTT.